This TCR beta chain was retrieved from a study of technical replicates of blood from a handful of donors. Clones were sequenced by immunoSEQ multiplex PCR, and TCRdb holds only the in-frame ones, with some missing. The table has about 69,000 clones, approximately 88% seen once; the top ten hold 4% to 5%. The germline CDR1 and CDR2 sequences are SEHNR and FQNEAQ (reference sequence). The CDR3 runs 16 residues. V gave up 1 base and J gave up 5 bases; unmatched junction bases: 6. The chain joins TRBV7-9 to TRBJ2-4; TRBD2 agrees at 9 bases. Sequenced input: PBMCs. The receptor's source is a human donor in good health. Some clones in this sample may be carry-over from other donors' samples. Here the CDR3 DNA reads TGTGCCAGCAGCTTAGGGCCAGCGGGGGGCGAAAACATTCAGTACTTC. Amino acid sequence: CASSLGPAGGENIQYF.